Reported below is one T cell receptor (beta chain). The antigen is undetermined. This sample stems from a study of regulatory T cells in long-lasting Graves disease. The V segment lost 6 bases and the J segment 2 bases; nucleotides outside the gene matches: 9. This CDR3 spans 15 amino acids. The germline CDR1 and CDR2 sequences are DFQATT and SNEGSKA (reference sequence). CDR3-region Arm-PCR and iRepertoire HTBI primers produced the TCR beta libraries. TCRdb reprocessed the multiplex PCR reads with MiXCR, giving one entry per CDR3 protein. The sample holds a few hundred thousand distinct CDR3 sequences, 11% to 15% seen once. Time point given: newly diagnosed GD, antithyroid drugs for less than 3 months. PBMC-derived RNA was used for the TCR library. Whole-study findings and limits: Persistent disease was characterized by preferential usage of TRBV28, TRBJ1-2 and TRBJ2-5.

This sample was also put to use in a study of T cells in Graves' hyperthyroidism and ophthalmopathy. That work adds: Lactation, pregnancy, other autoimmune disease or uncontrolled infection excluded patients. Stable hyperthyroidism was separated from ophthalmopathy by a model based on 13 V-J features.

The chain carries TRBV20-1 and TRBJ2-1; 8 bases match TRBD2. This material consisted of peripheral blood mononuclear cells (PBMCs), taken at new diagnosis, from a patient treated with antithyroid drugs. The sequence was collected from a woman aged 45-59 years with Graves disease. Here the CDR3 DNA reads TGCAGTGCCCAGGCACTTAGCGGGACCTACAATGAGCAGTTCTTC. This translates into CSAQALSGTYNEQFF.